Given below is one T cell receptor beta chain in context. The antigen remains undetermined. Per germline, CDR1 SGHKS and CDR2 YYEKEE (reference sequence). The CDR3 contains 13 residues. Trimming took off 0 bases at V and 4 bases at J, with 8 bases between the two ends. The sample belongs to a study of shared clonotypes between healthy human individuals. Across the study: Samples came from a couple of female and three male donors aged 18 to 49. Study-level points and caveats: A reduction in generation probabilities was seen for non-shared clonotypes relative to those shared by all four donors. Even with large depth, rarefaction showed that sorted-subset sequencing was incomplete.

TCRdb's copy holds only in-frame clones and misses some; the assay was immunoSEQ multiplex PCR. The data hold around 2.5 million clones, with 80% to 95% observed a single time. Material: naive CD4+ T cells from PBMCs. The subset: CD45RA+ positively selected. This sequence joins TRBV5-5 and TRBJ2-7; no reliable D call. The receptor was isolated from a young man in good health. Some clones in this sample may be carry-over from other donors' samples. CDR3 region: CASSLVVGYEQYF. DNA of the CDR3: TGTGCCAGCAGCTTGGTCGTGGGTTACGAGCAGTACTTC.